This TCR beta chain was captured by sequencing in a study of sequential checkpoint blockade in melanoma. Using immunoSEQ multiplex PCR, the repertoire was profiled, and TCRdb retains in-frame clones only, with some absent. The table shows more than 10,000 clones, with 25% to 30% occurring only once. Broader study findings: Tumor T-cell fraction and clonality correlated with PD-L1 and CD8+ counts. Clinical benefit was about 30 times likelier when tumor T-cell fraction and clonality increased.

V shed 4 bases and J shed 4 bases, with 11 bases lying between them. Per the germline V gene, CDR1 is MNHGY and CDR2 is SAAAGT. The CDR3 contains 14 residues. Treatment described: randomized to nivolumab then ipilimumab (arm A) or the reverse (arm B). This clone was counted only a few times. Antigen unknown. The receptor's source is a human donor with melanoma. Sequenced material: tumor tissue (inferred from file names), taken from a patient given nivolumab and ipilimumab in sequence. This chain connects TRBV6-8 to TRBJ1-3; unclear D gene. Here the CDR3 reads CASSSPALGNTIYF. As DNA, the CDR3 is TGTGCCAGCAGTTCCCCGGCTCTCGGAAACACCATATATTTT.